Listed here are 15 T cell receptor beta chains from one sample, sequenced in a study of regulatory T cells in long-lasting Graves disease. Described time point: persistent/refractory GD, antithyroid drugs over 5 years with positive TRAb. With RNA extracted from PBMCs as input, the TCR library was made. Arm-PCR of CDR3 regions and iRepertoire HTBI primers were the basis on which TCR beta libraries were built. From the multiplex PCR reads, TCRdb called clonotypes with MiXCR, one entry per CDR3 protein. Of 500,000 to 700,000 distinct CDR3 sequences in the sample, about 32% are singletons; the top ten hold roughly 40%. The material sequenced was peripheral blood mononuclear cells (PBMCs), taken when the disease was refractory, from a patient treated with antithyroid drugs. The receptors shown here come from a female donor with Graves disease.

The CDR3 sequence is CASSYRGDNTEAFF. In DNA, the CDR3 is TGTGCCAGCAGTTACAGGGGAGATAACACTGAAGCTTTCTTT. The V gene is TRBV6-5, the J gene TRBJ1-1; the D gene is possibly TRBD1 (5 bases). Looked up from germline, CDR1 is MNHEY and CDR2 is SVGAGI. This CDR3 contains 14 residues. V was trimmed by 2 bases and J by 2 bases, leaving 9 bases between them.

The genes are TRBV9 and TRBJ1-1, with D possibly matching TRBD1 (6 bases). Germline V CDR1 and CDR2: SGDLS, YYNGEE. The CDR3 extends over 14 amino acids. Trimming took off 1 base at V and 2 bases at J, with 9 bases between the two ends. The CDR3 DNA follows: TGTGCCAGCAGCGTAATAGGGGGAAACACTGAAGCTTTCTTT. Translating it yields CASSVIGGNTEAFF.

This clonotype came up a few times. The J gene is TRBJ1-5, the V gene TRBV19; 7 bases agree with TRBD1. The CDR3 contains 15 residues. The germline V gene encodes CDR1 LNHDA and CDR2 SQIVND (reference sequence). V trimming: 4 bases; J trimming: 1 base; junction bases outside the gene matches: 4. The CDR3 here is CASSKRDRSNQPQHF. Here the CDR3 DNA reads TGTGCCAGTAGTAAGCGGGACAGAAGCAATCAGCCCCAGCATTTT. Complete variable domain (other parts from reference TRBV19 and TRBJ1-5): DGGITQSPKYLFRKEGQNVTLSCEQNLNHDAMYWYRQDPGQGLRLIYYSQIVNDFQKGDIAEGYSVSREKKESFPLTVTSAQKNPTAFYLCASSKRDRSNQPQHFGDGTRLSIL.

This clonotype was observed a handful of times. The V and J genes are TRBV11-2 and TRBJ1-1; the D is unclear. Germline assignment: CDR1 SGHAT and CDR2 FQNNGV. The CDR3 has 14 residues. V was trimmed by 4 bases and J by 5 bases, leaving 14 bases between them. This chain's CDR3 is CASSSGWGRTEAFF. CDR3 DNA sequence: TGTGCCAGCAGCTCGGGGTGGGGTCGGACTGAAGCTTTCTTT.

The chain couples TRBV6-1 to TRBJ1-2, with unresolved D. Trimming pared 6 bases from V and 8 bases from J, leaving 16 bases between. This CDR3 comprises 13 residues. The germline V gene has CDR1 MNHNS and CDR2 SASEGT. The CDR3 DNA is TGTGCCAGCAGGTCTCGACGAGATATGGGCTACACCTTC. As protein: CASRSRRDMGYTF.

This clonotype was seen ten or more times. The CDR3 DNA is TGTGCCAGCAGCTTGCTAGGGGTCGGTACCTCCGAGCAGTACTTC. Translated: CASSLLGVGTSEQYF. The chain is built from TRBV5-6 and TRBJ2-7, with D possibly matching TRBD1 (5 bases). CDR1 SGHDT and CDR2 YYEEEE come from the germline V gene. V was trimmed by 1 base and J by 6 bases, leaving 17 bases between them. CDR3 length: 15 residues.

This clonotype was seen repeatedly, ten times or more. The V gene is TRBV6-1, the J gene TRBJ1-5; the D gene is possibly TRBD1 (6 bases). V was clipped by 3 bases and J by 3 bases, with 9 bases between them. Germline loops: CDR1 MNHNS, CDR2 SASEGT. The CDR3 runs 14 residues. CDR3 in DNA: TGTGCCAGCAGTGATCAGGGGCTCAATCAGCCCCAGCATTTT. Amino acid sequence: CASSDQGLNQPQHF.

The chain has TRBV10-3 and TRBJ2-7; 11 bases agree with TRBD1. Trimming removed 8 bases from V and 3 bases from J; junction bases left unmatched: 6. The CDR3 is 14 amino acids. Germline CDR1 reads ENHRY; CDR2 reads SYGVKD. CDR3: CAISFGTGGYEQYF. The DNA of the CDR3 is TGTGCCATCTCTTTCGGGACAGGGGGCTACGAGCAGTACTTC.

The sample holds a few counts of this clonotype. The CDR3 reads CASVRGLRTGELFF. The DNA for the CDR3 is TGTGCCAGCGTTCGGGGCCTAAGGACCGGGGAGCTGTTTTTT. This chain joins TRBV12-3 or TRBV12-4 and TRBJ2-2; either TRBD1 or TRBD2 may supply D (5 bases each). The CDR3 spans 14 residues. The V gene lost 8 bases and the J gene lost 5 bases, with 15 bases spanning the gap.

The sample holds a few counts of this clonotype. This rearrangement joins TRBV11-2 to TRBJ1-6, with 7 nucleotides matching TRBD1. CDR3 length: 16 residues. Losses at the gene ends were 5 bases for V and 9 bases for J; bases not matched to a gene: 13. Germline assignment: CDR1 SGHAT and CDR2 FQNNGV. CDR3 loop: CASSQDRAGGSSPLHF. The DNA for the CDR3 is TGTGCCAGCAGCCAAGATCGAGCAGGGGGATCTTCACCCCTCCACTTT.

This clonotype was seen many times. The DNA for the CDR3 is TGTGCCAGCAGCTTAGTGGCCAGAGGGAATTCACCCCTCCACTTT. Its translation is CASSLVARGNSPLHF. The chain combines TRBV11-2 with TRBJ1-6; D is uncertain. The germline gives CDR1 SGHAT, CDR2 FQNNGV. The CDR3 runs 15 residues. V lost 1 base, J lost 7 bases, and 11 bases lay in between.

CDR3 coding DNA: TGTGCCAGCTCACCAAGTACTCGGGACAGGAGGAATTCACCCCTCCACTTT. Residues: CASSPSTRDRRNSPLHF. This sequence joins TRBV18 and TRBJ1-6; 8 bases fit TRBD1. There are 17 residues in the CDR3. Germline CDR1 reads KGHSH; CDR2 reads LQKENI. Trimming cost V 2 bases and J 7 bases; bases outside gene matches: 10.

This clonotype was recorded many times. The CDR3: CATGDPRNQPQHF. CDR3 in DNA: TGTGCCACCGGGGACCCTAGGAATCAGCCCCAGCATTTT. This chain uses TRBV28 with TRBJ1-5, with D possibly being TRBD1 (5 bases). With 10 bases removed from V and 4 bases from J, the gap between germline ends came to 14 bases. This CDR3 contains 13 residues. Per germline, CDR1 MDHEN and CDR2 SYDVKM.

In this sample, this clonotype turned up many times. The rearrangement joins TRBV12-3 or TRBV12-4 to TRBJ1-1; D ambiguous. The CDR3 totals 14 residues. V lost 2 bases to trimming and J lost 3 bases, with 10 bases between them. CDR3 loop: CASSLPGGYTEAFF. Written as DNA, the CDR3 is TGTGCCAGCAGTTTACCCGGAGGGTACACTGAAGCTTTCTTT.

This rearrangement joins TRBV29-1 to TRBJ2-7, with D perhaps matching TRBD2 (5 bases). Germline V lookup: CDR1 SQVTM, CDR2 ANQGSEA. This CDR3 is built from 12 residues. CDR3 DNA sequence: TGCACCGTCCGTCGGGGTTCGGACGAGCAGTACTTC. Protein sequence: CTVRRGSDEQYF.